This TCR beta chain was recovered during a study of cytomegalovirus exposure and HLA in healthy donors. Study results and caveats: Among CMV-associated TCR beta chains, most appeared HLA-restricted in a later analysis. Immune exposure information comprised only CMV serostatus. Among the most significant clusters, several appeared linked to common viral pathogens in a later analysis.

Use of 60 Vbeta and 13 Jbeta primers characterized the PCR. Clones were read by immunoSEQ multiplex PCR, and TCRdb kept only the in-frame ones, dropping some. This sample has roughly 190,000 clones, with 79% found just once. About this clone: Antigen specificity is unknown.

Germline lookup yields CDR1 MNHNY and CDR2 SVGAGI (reference sequence). V lost 6 bases, J lost 0 bases, and 8 bases lay in between. This CDR3 has 14 residues. The receptor was isolated from a girl under 18 in good health and CMV-seropositive. Input material: PBMCs. V gene TRBV6-6 combines with J gene TRBJ1-4, with D possibly TRBD1 on 6 matching bases. The CDR3 is CASRNRATNEKLFF. The DNA of the CDR3 is TGTGCCAGCAGGAACAGGGCAACTAATGAAAAACTGTTTTTT.